These 27 T cell receptor beta chains were sequenced from one sample in a study of blood T cell repertoires in COVID-19 (dated by TCRdb to 2018 to 2020). Preparation of the library involved the immunoSEQ multiplex PCR assay. Entries here come from immuneACCESS through TCRdb and include only in-frame sequences with V and J called. Some clones fail to appear in such tables; in the studies checked, an unresolved V gene covers under half of the shortfall, and the cause of the remainder is unknown. The sample yields roughly 40,000 clones; around 85% were counted once. The ten largest clonotypes hold 5.2% of the sample. The specimen sequenced was peripheral blood. The receptors originated from a man in his forties with active COVID-19.

The chain uses TRBV2 and TRBJ1-1; 8 nucleotides agree with TRBD1. Germline loops: CDR1 SNHLY, CDR2 FYNNEI. The CDR3 contains 15 residues. With V trimmed by 6 bases and J by 1 base, 7 bases remained unmatched. In DNA, the CDR3 is TGTGCCAGCAGGGGGCCAGGGGGCTGGAACACTGAAGCTTTCTTT. Translated, it gives CASRGPGGWNTEAFF.

The genes are TRBV11-2 and TRBJ1-4; D is unclear. The CDR3 covers 15 residues. V was trimmed by 1 base and J by 2 bases, leaving 8 bases between them. Germline CDR1 and CDR2: SGHAT and FQNNGV. For the CDR3, the DNA is TGTGCCAGCAGCTTAGGCGGGAGTACTAATGAAAAACTGTTTTTT. Its translation: CASSLGGSTNEKLFF.

The rearrangement links TRBV27 to TRBJ2-5; D ambiguous. Looked up from germline, CDR1 is MNHEY and CDR2 is SMNVEV (reference sequence). This CDR3 comprises 13 residues. V was cut by 3 bases and J by 5 bases, with 10 bases left in between. The CDR3 protein is CASSLAQWETQYF. In DNA, the CDR3 is TGTGCCAGCAGTTTGGCCCAGTGGGAGACCCAGTACTTC.

The gene calls are TRBV19 and TRBJ2-4, with D unclear. This CDR3 has 14 amino acids. Trimming pared 4 bases from V and 6 bases from J, leaving 13 bases between. The germline CDR1 and CDR2 sequences are LNHDA and SQIVND (reference sequence). DNA for the CDR3: TGTGCCAGTAGTAGTACCCCCGTGGCAAACATTCAGTACTTC. Translation gives CASSSTPVANIQYF.

J is TRBJ1-3 and V is TRBV6-6; D unresolved. Trimming stripped 9 bases from V and 2 bases from J, with 8 bases between. Germline CDR1 MNHNY, CDR2 SVGAGI (reference sequence). The CDR3 sequence is 12 residues long. The CDR3 region has the DNA TGTGCCAGTCGAGGTCCTGGAAACACCATATATTTT. It yields the protein CASRGPGNTIYF.

This chain connects TRBV7-2 to TRBJ1-5, with unresolved D. This CDR3 comprises 15 residues. Germline values: CDR1 SGHTA, CDR2 FQGNSA. V was clipped by 1 base and J by 4 bases, with 11 bases between them. The CDR3: CASSLETEVNQPQHF. The CDR3 coding sequence is TGTGCCAGCAGCTTAGAAACAGAAGTAAATCAGCCCCAGCATTTT.

The chain employs TRBV21-1 and TRBJ2-3; TRBD1 reflects the table's D call only, with no check against the DNA. TRBV21-1 is a listed pseudogene. The CDR3 covers 16 residues. The CDR3 region is CASSKGADRRTDTQYF. CDR3 in DNA: TGTGCCAGCAGCAAAGGAGCGGACAGGAGGACAGATACGCAGTATTTT.

The gene calls are TRBV30 and TRBJ2-3, with a possible D match to TRBD1 (5 bases). V lost 1 base to trimming and J lost 10 bases, with 12 bases between them. CDR3 length: 12 amino acids. Germline V CDR1 and CDR2: GTSNPN, SVGIG (reference sequence). The CDR3 reads CAWSGGVQSQYF. In DNA, the CDR3 is TGTGCCTGGAGTGGGGGCGTTCAGTCGCAGTATTTT. Variable domain in full (rest from reference TRBV30 and TRBJ2-3): SQTIHQWPATLVQPVGSPLSLECTVEGTSNPNLYWYRQAAGRGLQLLFYSVGIGQISSEVPQNLSASRPQDRQFILSSKKLLLSDSGFYLCAWSGGVQSQYFGPGTRLTVL.

The chain couples TRBV10-3 to TRBJ1-4, with 8 bases identical to TRBD1. J gave up 8 bases and V 4 bases, and 6 bases lay outside the gene matches. CDR1 is ENHRY, CDR2 SYGVKD, per germline. The CDR3 has 14 residues. The CDR3 coding sequence is TGTGCCATCAGTGCGCGACAGGGGATCGAAAAACTGTTTTTT. Amino acid sequence: CAISARQGIEKLFF.

The chain uses TRBV5-1 and TRBJ2-5, with 9 bases aligning to TRBD1. The CDR3 has 19 residues. The trim removed 5 bases at V and 4 bases at J, leaving 21 bases unmatched. CDR1 and CDR2 (germline): SGHRS, YFSETQ. This CDR3 is CASSYRPGQGEGARETQYF. The CDR3 nucleotides are TGCGCCAGCAGTTACAGACCGGGACAGGGAGAGGGGGCTCGAGAGACCCAGTACTTC.

The chain uses TRBV10-3 and TRBJ2-1, with 10 bases aligning to TRBD2. Per germline, CDR1 ENHRY and CDR2 SYGVKD. The length of the CDR3 is 17 residues. Trimming cost V 0 bases and J 3 bases; bases outside gene matches: 5. The CDR3 here is CAISESSSGRIYNEQFF. CDR3 sequence (DNA): TGTGCCATCAGTGAGTCGAGTAGCGGGAGGATCTACAATGAGCAGTTCTTC.

The rearrangement joins TRBV19 to TRBJ1-3; D ambiguous. Germline V gives CDR1 LNHDA, CDR2 SQIVND (reference sequence). Trimming removed 3 bases from V and 0 bases from J, with 12 bases in between. This CDR3 is 16 amino acids long. Here the CDR3 DNA reads TGTGCCAGTAGTATCTCGGGAACCAGCTCTGGAAACACCATATATTTT. Its translation is CASSISGTSSGNTIYF.

This chain joins TRBV5-4 and TRBJ2-5, with TRBD2 identical over 11 bases. The V and J ends lost 4 bases and 1 base, in that order; junction bases with no gene match: 6. CDR1 and CDR2 from the germline V gene are SGHNT and YYREEE (reference sequence). The CDR3 extends over 16 amino acids. The CDR3 DNA sequence: TGTGCCAGCAGCCAGTTGACTAGCGGGATCCAAGAGACCCAGTACTTC. Translation gives CASSQLTSGIQETQYF.

The chain joins TRBV19 to TRBJ1-6, with 9 bases identical to TRBD1. Germline V gene data show CDR1 as LNHDA and CDR2 as SQIVND (reference sequence). The CDR3 has 15 amino acids. Unmatched junction bases numbered 4, after V lost 3 bases and J lost 7 bases. CDR3 nucleotides: TGTGCCAGTAGTATTGGACAGGGGATAAATTCACCCCTCCACTTT. Translated: CASSIGQGINSPLHF.

The gene calls are TRBV3-1 (or the pseudogene TRBV3-2) and TRBJ2-2; the D is unclear. V dropped 3 bases and J dropped 2 bases, with 13 bases sitting between them. Germline lookup yields CDR1 LGHDT and CDR2 YNNKEL (reference sequence). CDR3 length: 16 residues. The CDR3 bases are TGTGCCAGCAGCCACCAACACGTGGTTAACACCGGGGAGCTGTTTTTT. Translation: CASSHQHVVNTGELFF.

This clone has a single count. The chain recombines TRBV25-1 with TRBJ2-1; D might be TRBD1 (6 bases). The CDR3 contains 16 residues. Trimming took 4 bases from V and 5 from J, leaving 18 bases between them. Germline CDR1 reads MGHDK; CDR2 reads SYGVNS. CDR3 region: CASSGYGTLSNNEQFF. The DNA for the CDR3 is TGTGCCAGCAGTGGATACGGGACACTCAGCAACAATGAGCAGTTCTTC. Full variable domain (remainder filled in from reference TRBV25-1 and TRBJ2-1): EADIYQTPRYLVIGTGKKITLECSQTMGHDKMYWYQQDPGMELHLIHYSYGVNSTEKGDLSSESTVSRIRTEHFPLTLESARPSHTSQYLCASSGYGTLSNNEQFFGPGTRLTVL.

This sequence joins TRBV30 and TRBJ1-5; D is perhaps TRBD1 (6 bases). Looked up from germline, CDR1 is GTSNPN and CDR2 is SVGIG (reference sequence). V gave up 4 bases and J gave up 3 bases, with 10 bases separating them. This CDR3 is built from 13 residues. The chain's CDR3 is CAWTTGNNQPQHF. The CDR3 nucleotides read TGTGCCTGGACAACAGGGAACAATCAGCCCCAGCATTTT.

The genes are TRBV28 and TRBJ2-5, with D perhaps TRBD2 (6 bases). The CDR3 covers 15 residues. V was trimmed by 8 bases and J by 6 bases, leaving 22 bases between them. Germline lookup yields CDR1 MDHEN and CDR2 SYDVKM. Here the CDR3 DNA reads TGTGCCAGCTACCATGCGGGGCAGGGCAAACAGACCCAGTACTTC. This codes for CASYHAGQGKQTQYF.

The chain combines TRBV14 with TRBJ2-1; 7 nucleotides line up with TRBD1. CDR3 length: 14 residues. Germline V gene lookup returns CDR1 SGHDN and CDR2 FVKESK. The V and J ends lost 3 bases and 2 bases, in that order; junction bases with no gene match: 1. The CDR3 loop is CASSHGTAYNEQFF. The CDR3 DNA reads TGTGCCAGCAGCCACGGGACAGCCTACAATGAGCAGTTCTTC.

This sequence joins TRBV11-2 and TRBJ2-4; 10 bases fit TRBD2. The germline gives CDR1 SGHAT, CDR2 FQNNGV. Unmatched junction bases numbered 10, after V lost 5 bases and J lost 0 bases. The CDR3 contains 18 residues. The CDR3 reads CASSQSTRLAGAKNIQYF. The CDR3 DNA sequence: TGTGCCAGCAGCCAGTCGACAAGACTAGCGGGAGCCAAAAACATTCAGTACTTC.

V usage is TRBV19 and J usage is TRBJ1-2; D is possibly TRBD1 (6 bases). V shed 7 bases and J shed 0 bases, with 15 bases lying between them. The CDR3 is made up of 15 amino acids. From germline, CDR1 is LNHDA and CDR2 SQIVND (reference sequence). The CDR3 is CASTGHPDANYGYTF. CDR3 nucleotide sequence: TGTGCCAGTACGGGACACCCAGACGCTAACTATGGCTACACCTTC.

The J gene is TRBJ1-1, the V gene TRBV5-1; D uncertain. Trimming took off 3 bases at V and 4 bases at J, with 13 bases between the two ends. CDR3 length: 14 residues. The germline gives CDR1 SGHRS, CDR2 YFSETQ. The CDR3 DNA follows: TGCGCCAGCAGCTCGACGACTAGAGTCACTGAAGCTTTCTTT. This sequence encodes CASSSTTRVTEAFF. Looking up the rest from reference TRBV5-1 and TRBJ1-1 gives the full variable domain: KAGVTQTPRYLIKTRGQQVTLSCSPISGHRSVSWYQQTPGQGLQFLFEYFSETQRNKGNFPGRFSGRQFSNSRSEMNVSTLELGDSALYLCASSSTTRVTEAFFGQGTRLTVV.

This chain joins TRBV27 and TRBJ2-1; 9 bases match TRBD2. Per the germline V gene, CDR1 is MNHEY and CDR2 is SMNVEV (reference sequence). V was pared by 10 bases and J by 3 bases, with 7 bases of the junction left unmatched. This CDR3 comprises 14 residues. The DNA for the CDR3 is TGTGCCACAACCTCAGCGGGGGGCTACAATGAGCAGTTCTTC. Protein: CATTSAGGYNEQFF.

The chain employs TRBV28 and TRBJ2-3; D ambiguous. Trimming removed 8 bases at V and 4 bases at J, with 25 bases between. Germline V CDR1 and CDR2: MDHEN, SYDVKM. CDR3 size: 17 residues. This CDR3 is CASRSRVSIIISDTQYF. The CDR3 nucleotides read TGTGCCAGCCGTAGCCGGGTTAGCATCATTATTTCAGATACGCAGTATTTT.

The chain has TRBV12-5 and TRBJ1-3, with D perhaps matching TRBD1 (6 bases). Trimming cost V 7 bases and J 0 bases, with 13 bases left between them. The CDR3 extends over 15 amino acids. The germline gives CDR1 LGHNT, CDR2 FRNRAP. The CDR3 is CASAPGQSSGNTIYF. The CDR3 coding sequence is TGTGCTAGTGCTCCGGGACAAAGCTCTGGAAACACCATATATTTT.

The chain is built from TRBV25-1 and TRBJ2-3, with TRBD2 matching over 7 bases. The CDR3 contains 15 residues. CDR1 and CDR2 (germline): MGHDK, SYGVNS. V lost 3 bases, J lost 5 bases, and 8 bases stayed unmatched. Here the CDR3 DNA reads TGTGCCAGCAGTGATACGGGAGGATTGGGAGATACGCAGTATTTT. Translated, it gives CASSDTGGLGDTQYF.

This chain links TRBV27 with TRBJ2-2, with 9 positions matching TRBD2. After removal of 2 bases from V and 7 bases from J, the junction contained 8 bases not matched to a gene. This CDR3 has 16 residues. CDR1 is MNHEY, CDR2 SMNVEV, per germline (reference sequence). The CDR3 sequence is CASSLTRGLAYGELFF. CDR3 in DNA: TGTGCCAGCAGTTTAACCCGCGGACTAGCGTACGGGGAGCTGTTTTTT.